These 13 T cell receptor beta chains originate from one sample sequenced in a study of post-analysis software for immune sequencing data. General study findings and limits: TRBV5-6, TRBV5-1 and TRBV20-1 belonged to a set of about five TRBV segments that were more frequent in patients than controls.

Unique-molecular-identifier-tagged TCR beta cDNA libraries were used. TCRdb re-called the PCR reads with MiXCR, one entry per CDR3 protein. The sample lists around 200,000 distinct CDR3 sequences, 29% occurring once. The antigens of these receptors remain unknown. Sequenced: blood. These receptors all come from a girl between 2 and 17 years old with multiple sclerosis.

V gene TRBV27 combines with J gene TRBJ2-3, with 8 bases lining up with TRBD2. J gave up 1 base and V 6 bases, and 3 bases lay outside the gene matches. The CDR3 covers 14 residues. Germline V gene lookup returns CDR1 MNHEY and CDR2 SMNVEV (reference sequence). As DNA, the CDR3 is TGTGCCAGCAGACCGGGACTAGGCACAGATACGCAGTATTTT. Encoded protein: CASRPGLGTDTQYF.

V is TRBV6-2 or TRBV6-3 and J is TRBJ1-6; 8 positions match TRBD1. Losses at the gene ends were 6 bases for V and 0 bases for J; bases not matched to a gene: 7. Germline assignment: CDR1 MNHEY and CDR2 SVGEGT. This CDR3 has 17 amino acids. The CDR3 bases are TGTGCCAGCAGACGGACAGGGCCAAGCTCCTATAATTCACCCCTCCACTTT. Residues: CASRRTGPSSYNSPLHF.

Ten or more counts support this clonotype. The CDR3 DNA reads as TGCAGCGTTTGGGGCTATAGCAGGGGAATGGGCTACACCTTC. Encoded protein: CSVWGYSRGMGYTF. The chain links TRBV29-1 to TRBJ1-2, with TRBD1 as a possible D gene (6 bases). V was shortened by 5 bases and J by 8 bases, with 21 bases between the two germline ends. CDR3 size: 14 residues. Germline V lookup: CDR1 SQVTM, CDR2 ANQGSEA. Based on the CDR3 plus reference TRBV29-1 and TRBJ1-2, the full variable domain is SAVISQKPSRDICQRGTSLTIQCQVDSQVTMMFWYRQQPGQSLTLIATANQGSEATYESGFVIDKFPISRPNLTFSTLTVSNMSPEDSSIYLCSVWGYSRGMGYTFGSGTRLTVV.

This clonotype turned up a few times. The chain links TRBV6-2 or TRBV6-3 to TRBJ2-3, with TRBD1 matching 8 bases. Germline CDR1 reads MNHEY; CDR2 reads SVGEGT. There are 15 residues in the CDR3. V trimming: 2 bases; J trimming: 2 bases; junction bases outside the gene matches: 3. In DNA form, the CDR3 reads TGTGCCAGCAGTTACAGGACAGGGACCACAGATACGCAGTATTTT. This translates into CASSYRTGTTDTQYF.

This clonotype was detected ten times or more. The chain is built from TRBV2 and TRBJ2-7; tentative D call: TRBD2 (6 bases). Per the germline V gene, CDR1 is SNHLY and CDR2 is FYNNEI. There are 15 residues in the CDR3. Deletions cut 7 bases from V and 2 bases from J, with 18 bases between. CDR3 region: CASKWGDSSTYEQYF. In DNA form, the CDR3 reads TGTGCCAGCAAGTGGGGGGACTCGTCCACCTACGAGCAGTACTTC.

The V call is TRBV20-1, the J call TRBJ2-7; 11 bases line up with TRBD1. The closer fit of TRBJ2-5 to the DNA end suggests the J call may be wrong. Germline V gene data show CDR1 as DFQATT and CDR2 as SNEGSKA (reference sequence). This CDR3 is 15 amino acids long. Here the CDR3 DNA reads TGCAGTGCTAGCGGGACAGGGGGTTTGGGAGAGACCCAGTACTTC. This gives the protein CSASGTGGLGETQYF.

This clonotype came up a few times. The chain employs TRBV11-2 and TRBJ2-1; 8 nucleotides match TRBD1. The germline V gene encodes CDR1 SGHAT and CDR2 FQNNGV. V dropped 2 bases and J dropped 5; count of bases not matched to a gene: 5. The CDR3 is 15 amino acids. The CDR3 loop is CASSLWTGTHNEQFF. The CDR3 DNA follows: TGTGCCAGCAGCTTATGGACAGGGACCCACAATGAGCAGTTCTTC.

The chain employs TRBV3-1 and TRBJ1-1; maybe TRBD1 (6 bases). Germline CDR1 and CDR2: LGHDT and YNNKEL (reference sequence). CDR3 length equals 16 residues. V dropped 0 bases and J dropped 8 bases, with 19 bases sitting between them. As DNA, the CDR3 is TGTGCCAGCAGCCAAGATATTCACGGAACAGGGTCGGAAGCTTTCTTT. This sequence encodes CASSQDIHGTGSEAFF.

The chain links TRBV5-1 to TRBJ2-3, with 8 bases fitting TRBD2. CDR3 length: 15 residues. Germline lookup yields CDR1 SGHRS and CDR2 YFSETQ. Trimming cost V 2 bases and J 6 bases; bases outside gene matches: 8. CDR3 protein: CASSFSSGSGDTQYF. For the CDR3, the DNA is TGCGCCAGCAGCTTTTCCAGCGGGAGCGGGGATACGCAGTATTTT.

This clonotype was seen ten or more times. CDR3 DNA sequence: TGCAGTACCATGCTAGCCCCGGGCGCCTACAATGAGCAGTTCTTC. Protein: CSTMLAPGAYNEQFF. This sequence joins TRBV20-1 and TRBJ2-1; the D gene is possibly TRBD2 (5 bases). Germline V gene data show CDR1 as DFQATT and CDR2 as SNEGSKA (reference sequence). This CDR3 is built from 15 residues. The V gene lost 8 bases and the J gene lost 2 bases, with 19 bases spanning the gap.

This clonotype has at least ten counts. The chain recombines TRBV5-1 with TRBJ1-2, with 8 bases identical to TRBD1. From germline, CDR1 is SGHRS and CDR2 YFSETQ. This CDR3 region has 15 residues. Trimming took 4 bases from V and 3 from J; bases not matched to a gene: 8. CDR3 sequence reads: CASSTSGTGDYGYTF. The CDR3 nucleotides are TGCGCCAGCAGCACCTCCGGGACAGGCGACTATGGCTACACCTTC.

This clonotype was seen ten or more times. This sequence joins TRBV28 and TRBJ1-2; D gene uncertain. Trimming left V 0 bases short and J 0 bases short, with 5 bases between. Germline assignment: CDR1 MDHEN and CDR2 SYDVKM. The CDR3 is made up of 14 amino acids. The CDR3 region is CASSLWAANYGYTF. DNA of the CDR3: TGTGCCAGCAGTTTATGGGCAGCTAACTATGGCTACACCTTC.

The gene calls are TRBV20-1 and TRBJ2-7, with TRBD2 matching over 7 bases. After removal of 6 bases from V and 4 bases from J, the junction contained 12 bases not matched to a gene. Germline assignment: CDR1 DFQATT and CDR2 SNEGSKA (reference sequence). There are 14 residues in the CDR3. CDR3 in amino acids: CSAITGLADYEQYF. CDR3 nucleotides: TGCAGTGCCATAACCGGGCTAGCGGATTACGAGCAGTACTTC.